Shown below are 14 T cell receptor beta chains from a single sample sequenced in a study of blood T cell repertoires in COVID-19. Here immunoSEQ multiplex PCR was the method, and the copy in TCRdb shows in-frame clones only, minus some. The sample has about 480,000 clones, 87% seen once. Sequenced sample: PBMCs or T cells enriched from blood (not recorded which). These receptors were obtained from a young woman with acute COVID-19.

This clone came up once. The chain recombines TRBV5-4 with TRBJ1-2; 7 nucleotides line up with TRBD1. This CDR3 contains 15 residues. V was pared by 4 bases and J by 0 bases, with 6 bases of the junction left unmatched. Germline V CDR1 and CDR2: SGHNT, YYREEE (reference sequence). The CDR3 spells CASSTGTAANYGYTF. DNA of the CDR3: TGTGCCAGCAGCACAGGGACAGCAGCTAACTATGGCTACACCTTC.

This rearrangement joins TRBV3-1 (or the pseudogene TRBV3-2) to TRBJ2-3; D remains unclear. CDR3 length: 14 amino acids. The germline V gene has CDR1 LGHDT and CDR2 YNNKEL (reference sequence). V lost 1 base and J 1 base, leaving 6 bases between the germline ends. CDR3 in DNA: TGTGCCAGCAGCCAAGGACAAGGCACAGATACGCAGTATTTT. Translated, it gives CASSQGQGTDTQYF.

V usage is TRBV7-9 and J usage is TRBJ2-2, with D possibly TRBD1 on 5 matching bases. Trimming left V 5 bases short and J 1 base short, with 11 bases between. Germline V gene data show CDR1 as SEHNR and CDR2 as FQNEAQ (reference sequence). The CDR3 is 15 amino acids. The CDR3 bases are TGTGCCAGCAGCCCCCAGGGTATGAACACCGGGGAGCTGTTTTTT. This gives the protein CASSPQGMNTGELFF. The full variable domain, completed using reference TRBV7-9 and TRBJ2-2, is DTGVSQNPRHKITKRGQNVTFRCDPISEHNRLYWYRQTLGQGPEFLTYFQNEAQLEKSRLLSDRFSAERPKGSFSTLEIQRTEQGDSAMYLCASSPQGMNTGELFFGEGSRLTVL.

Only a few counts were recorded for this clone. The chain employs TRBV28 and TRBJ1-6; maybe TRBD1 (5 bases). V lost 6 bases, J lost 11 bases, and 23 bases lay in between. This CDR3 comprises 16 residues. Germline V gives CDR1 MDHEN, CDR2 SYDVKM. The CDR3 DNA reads TGTGCCAGCAGCCCAACTGACAGTTCCGTGCCACCACCCCTCCACTTT. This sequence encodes CASSPTDSSVPPPLHF.

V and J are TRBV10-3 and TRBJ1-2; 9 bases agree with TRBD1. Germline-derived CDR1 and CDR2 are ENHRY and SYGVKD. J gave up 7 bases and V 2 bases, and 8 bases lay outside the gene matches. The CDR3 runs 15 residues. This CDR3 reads CAISETPQGAAGYTF. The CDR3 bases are TGTGCCATCAGTGAGACGCCACAGGGGGCGGCTGGCTACACCTTC.

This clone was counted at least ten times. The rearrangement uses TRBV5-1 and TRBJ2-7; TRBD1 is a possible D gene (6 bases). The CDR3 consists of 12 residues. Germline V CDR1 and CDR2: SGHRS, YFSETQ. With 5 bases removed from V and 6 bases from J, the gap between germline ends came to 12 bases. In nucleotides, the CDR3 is TGCGCCAGCAGTCCACAGGGAGCCGAGCAGTACTTC. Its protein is CASSPQGAEQYF.

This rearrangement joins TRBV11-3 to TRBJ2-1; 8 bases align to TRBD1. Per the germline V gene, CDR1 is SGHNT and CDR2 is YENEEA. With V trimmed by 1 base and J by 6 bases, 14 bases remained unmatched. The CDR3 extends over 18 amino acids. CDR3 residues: CASSLGFIPGTGRNEQFF. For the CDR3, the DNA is TGTGCCAGCAGCTTAGGTTTCATTCCCGGGACAGGCCGCAATGAGCAGTTCTTC.

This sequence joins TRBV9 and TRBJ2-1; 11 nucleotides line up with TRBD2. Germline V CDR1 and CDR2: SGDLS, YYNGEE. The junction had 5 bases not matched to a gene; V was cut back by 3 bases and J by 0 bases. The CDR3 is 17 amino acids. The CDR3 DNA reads TGTGCCAGCAGCGATTCTAGCGGGAGGCTCTCCTACAATGAGCAGTTCTTC. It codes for CASSDSSGRLSYNEQFF. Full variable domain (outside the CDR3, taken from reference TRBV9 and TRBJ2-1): DSGVTQTPKHLITATGQRVTLRCSPRSGDLSVYWYQQSLDQGLQFLIQYYNGEERAKGNILERFSAQQFPDLHSELNLSSLELGDSALYFCASSDSSGRLSYNEQFFGPGTRLTVL.

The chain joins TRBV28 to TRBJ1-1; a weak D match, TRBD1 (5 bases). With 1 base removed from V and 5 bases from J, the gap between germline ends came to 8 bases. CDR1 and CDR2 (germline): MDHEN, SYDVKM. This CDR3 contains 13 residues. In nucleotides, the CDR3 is TGTGCCAGCAGTTTATACGGGGGGACTGAAGCTTTCTTT. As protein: CASSLYGGTEAFF.

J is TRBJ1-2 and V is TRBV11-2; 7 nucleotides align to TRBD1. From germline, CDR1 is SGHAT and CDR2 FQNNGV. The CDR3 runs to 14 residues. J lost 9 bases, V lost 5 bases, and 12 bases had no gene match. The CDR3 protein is CASSPEATGWSYTF. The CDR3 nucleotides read TGTGCCAGCAGCCCCGAGGCGACAGGGTGGAGCTACACCTTC.

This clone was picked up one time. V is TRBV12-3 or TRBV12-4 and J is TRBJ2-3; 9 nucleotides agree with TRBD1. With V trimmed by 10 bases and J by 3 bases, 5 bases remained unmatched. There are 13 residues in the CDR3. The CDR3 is CATRDRETDTQYF. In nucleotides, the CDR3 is TGTGCCACCCGGGACAGGGAGACAGATACGCAGTATTTT.

The CDR3 DNA reads TGTGCTAGTGGTTTGGTATCCTCCGGGGAGCTGTTTTTT. This sequence encodes CASGLVSSGELFF. The V call is TRBV12-5, the J call TRBJ2-2; no clear D. This CDR3 spans 13 amino acids. The germline V gene encodes CDR1 LGHNT and CDR2 FRNRAP. V was clipped by 0 bases and J by 6 bases, with 5 bases between them. The whole variable domain, remainder taken from reference TRBV12-5 and TRBJ2-2, is DARVTQTPRHKVTEMGQEVTMRCQPILGHNTVFWYRQTMMQGLELLAYFRNRAPLDDSGMPKDRFSAEMPDATLATLKIQPSEPRDSAVYFCASGLVSSGELFFGEGSRLTVL.

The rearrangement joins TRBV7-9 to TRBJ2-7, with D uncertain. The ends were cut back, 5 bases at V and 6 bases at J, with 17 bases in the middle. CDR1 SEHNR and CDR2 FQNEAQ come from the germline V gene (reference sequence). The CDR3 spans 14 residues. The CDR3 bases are TGTGCCAGCAGCGGAGCCCCTTTGGGTAGCGAGCAGTACTTC. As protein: CASSGAPLGSEQYF.

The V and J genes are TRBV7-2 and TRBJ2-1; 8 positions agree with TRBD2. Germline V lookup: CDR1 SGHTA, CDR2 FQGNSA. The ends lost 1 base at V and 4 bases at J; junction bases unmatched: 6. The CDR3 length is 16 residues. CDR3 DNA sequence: TGTGCCAGCAGCTTAGTTGACGGGAGGGCTTACAATGAGCAGTTCTTC. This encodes CASSLVDGRAYNEQFF.